The 10 T cell receptor beta chains below were found in one sample sequenced in a study of cytomegalovirus exposure and HLA in healthy donors. It was with 60 Vbeta and 13 Jbeta primers that the PCR ran. Method: immunoSEQ multiplex PCR; TCRdb's copy keeps in-frame clones and lacks some. The sample consists of about 96,000 clones, roughly 79% of them appearing once. Sequenced material: PBMCs. The source is a woman between 65 and 79 years old in good health and CMV-seropositive.

The rearrangement links TRBV10-2 to TRBJ2-1; D perhaps matches TRBD2 (7 bases). This CDR3 has 18 residues. The ends were cut back, 3 bases at V and 7 bases at J, with 25 bases in the middle. The V gene's germline CDR1 is WSHSY and CDR2 SAAADI. The CDR3 spells CASSDSPRGAGRGNEQFF. CDR3 DNA: TGCGCCAGCAGTGACAGTCCCCGGGGGGCGGGGCGAGGGAATGAGCAGTTCTTC.

The chain carries TRBV28 and TRBJ1-4; D is perhaps TRBD1 (6 bases). The CDR3 totals 14 residues. V lost 3 bases and J 11 bases, leaving 16 bases between the germline ends. CDR1 is MDHEN and CDR2 is SYDVKM in the germline V gene. CDR3 DNA: TGTGCCAGCAGTTTTGGGGGCCGCCTCATGAAACTGTTTTTT. This encodes CASSFGGRLMKLFF.

The gene calls are TRBV25-1 and TRBJ2-4; TRBD1 agrees at 9 bases. V was pared by 8 bases and J by 0 bases, with 11 bases of the junction left unmatched. This CDR3 has 17 amino acids. In germline, CDR1 is MGHDK, CDR2 SYGVNS. In nucleotides, the CDR3 is TGTGCCAGCCAGGGACAGGGAGGAACCGTAGCCAAAAACATTCAGTACTTC. It yields the protein CASQGQGGTVAKNIQYF. Looking up the rest from reference TRBV25-1 and TRBJ2-4 gives the full variable domain: EADIYQTPRYLVIGTGKKITLECSQTMGHDKMYWYQQDPGMELHLIHYSYGVNSTEKGDLSSESTVSRIRTEHFPLTLESARPSHTSQYLCASQGQGGTVAKNIQYFGAGTRLSVL.

The rearrangement links TRBV7-9 to TRBJ1-4; a possible D gene is TRBD1 (5 bases). The CDR3 is 14 amino acids. V gave up 2 bases and J gave up 8 bases, with 12 bases separating them. CDR1 and CDR2 (germline): SEHNR, FQNEAQ (reference sequence). This CDR3 reads CASSLRQGLEKLFF. The CDR3 nucleotides are TGTGCCAGCAGCTTAAGGCAGGGTTTGGAAAAACTGTTTTTT.

This chain joins TRBV10-3 and TRBJ1-2; 7 nucleotides agree with TRBD1. CDR3 length: 13 amino acids. From germline, CDR1 is ENHRY and CDR2 SYGVKD. The trim removed 4 bases at V and 11 bases at J, leaving 10 bases unmatched. CDR3: CAISGDRDLGYTF. The CDR3 nucleotides are TGTGCCATCAGTGGCGACAGGGACCTTGGGTACACCTTC.

The chain employs TRBV4-1 and TRBJ1-2, with TRBD1 matching over 9 bases. V dropped 1 base and J dropped 2; count of bases not matched to a gene: 11. This CDR3 spans 18 amino acids. CDR1 MGHRA and CDR2 YSYEKL come from the germline V gene. The CDR3 nucleotides read TGCGCCAGCAGCCAAGGGGTGACAGGGGGTGTAAAGAACTATGGCTACACCTTC. Amino acid sequence: CASSQGVTGGVKNYGYTF.

This clone was picked up a small number of times. The V gene is TRBV9, the J gene TRBJ1-4; TRBD1 is a possible D gene (6 bases). The CDR3 sequence is 15 residues long. Germline V gene sequence: CDR1 SGDLS, CDR2 YYNGEE. V gave up 0 bases and J gave up 6 bases, with 12 bases separating them. The CDR3 reads CASSVAIGTYEKLFF. CDR3 nucleotides: TGTGCCAGCAGCGTAGCTATCGGGACATATGAAAAACTGTTTTTT.

The chain uses TRBV29-1 and TRBJ2-1; D not certain. The germline V gene has CDR1 SQVTM and CDR2 ANQGSEA. CDR3 length: 12 amino acids. The V and J ends lost 4 bases and 4 bases respectively, with 8 bases between them. The CDR3 protein is CSVAGAYNEQFF. In DNA, the CDR3 is TGCAGCGTTGCCGGAGCATACAATGAGCAGTTCTTC.

This clone was seen more than once but under ten times. The chain links TRBV6-4 to TRBJ1-2; D ambiguous. The V end lost 2 bases, the J end lost 8 bases, and 12 bases lay between the germline ends. Germline lookup yields CDR1 MRHNA and CDR2 SNTAGT. This CDR3 is 13 amino acids long. In nucleotides, the CDR3 is TGTGCCAGCAGTGACACAAGGACGGGAGGCTACACCTTC. Its protein is CASSDTRTGGYTF.

This rearrangement joins TRBV2 to TRBJ2-5, with unresolved D. V was trimmed by 6 bases and J by 0 bases, leaving 11 bases between them. Germline CDR1 reads SNHLY; CDR2 reads FYNNEI. This CDR3 has 14 residues. CDR3 bases: TGTGCCAGCAGAATCGACAACCACCAAGAGACCCAGTACTTC. This encodes CASRIDNHQETQYF.